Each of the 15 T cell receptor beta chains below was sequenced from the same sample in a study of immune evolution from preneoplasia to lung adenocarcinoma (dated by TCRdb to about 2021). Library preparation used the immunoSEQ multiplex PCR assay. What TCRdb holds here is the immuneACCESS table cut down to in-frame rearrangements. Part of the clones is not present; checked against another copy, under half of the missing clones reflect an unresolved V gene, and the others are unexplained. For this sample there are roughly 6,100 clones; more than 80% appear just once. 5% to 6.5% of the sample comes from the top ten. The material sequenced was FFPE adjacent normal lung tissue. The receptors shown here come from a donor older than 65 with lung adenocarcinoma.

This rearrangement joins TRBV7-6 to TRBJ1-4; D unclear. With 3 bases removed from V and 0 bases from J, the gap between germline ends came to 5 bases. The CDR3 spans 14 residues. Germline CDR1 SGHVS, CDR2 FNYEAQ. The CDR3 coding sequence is TGTGCCAGCAGCTTTCAAGCAACTAATGAAAAACTGTTTTTT. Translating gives CASSFQATNEKLFF.

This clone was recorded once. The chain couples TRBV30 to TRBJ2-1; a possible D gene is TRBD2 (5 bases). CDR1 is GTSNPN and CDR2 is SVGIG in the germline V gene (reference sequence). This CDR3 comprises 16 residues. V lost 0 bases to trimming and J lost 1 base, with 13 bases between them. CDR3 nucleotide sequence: TGTGCCTGGAGTGTACCCATAGCGTATTCCTACAATGAGCAGTTCTTC. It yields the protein CAWSVPIAYSYNEQFF.

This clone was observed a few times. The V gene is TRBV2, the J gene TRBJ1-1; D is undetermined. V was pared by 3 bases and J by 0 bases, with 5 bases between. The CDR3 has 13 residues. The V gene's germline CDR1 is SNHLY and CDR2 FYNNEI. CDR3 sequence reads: CASSDGVNTEAFF. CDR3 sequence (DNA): TGTGCCAGCAGTGATGGGGTGAACACTGAAGCTTTCTTT.

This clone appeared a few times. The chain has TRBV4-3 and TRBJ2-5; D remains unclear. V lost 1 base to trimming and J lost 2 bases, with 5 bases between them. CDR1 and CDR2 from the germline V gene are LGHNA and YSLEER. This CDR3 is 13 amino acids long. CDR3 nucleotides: TGCGCCAGCAGCCAAGGATCACAAGAGACCCAGTACTTC. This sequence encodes CASSQGSQETQYF.

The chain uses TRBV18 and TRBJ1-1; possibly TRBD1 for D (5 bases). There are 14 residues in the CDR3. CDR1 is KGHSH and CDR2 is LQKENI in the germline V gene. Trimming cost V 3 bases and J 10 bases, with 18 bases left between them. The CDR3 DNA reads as TGTGCCAGCTCACCCACGCCGCAGGGTTTGAGAGCTTTCTTT. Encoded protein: CASSPTPQGLRAFF.

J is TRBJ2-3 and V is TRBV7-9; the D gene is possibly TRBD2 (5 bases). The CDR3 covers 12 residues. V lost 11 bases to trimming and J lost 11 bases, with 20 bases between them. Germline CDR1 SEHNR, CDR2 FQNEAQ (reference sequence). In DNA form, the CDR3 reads TGTGCCCTGCTGGGAGACTTACCTAGGCAGTATTTT. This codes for CALLGDLPRQYF.

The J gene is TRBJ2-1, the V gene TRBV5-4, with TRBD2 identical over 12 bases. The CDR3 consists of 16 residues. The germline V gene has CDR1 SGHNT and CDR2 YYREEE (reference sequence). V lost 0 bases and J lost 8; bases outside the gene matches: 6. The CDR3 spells CASSLARTSGEDEQFF. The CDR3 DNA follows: TGTGCCAGCAGCTTGGCCCGGACTAGCGGGGAGGATGAGCAGTTCTTC.

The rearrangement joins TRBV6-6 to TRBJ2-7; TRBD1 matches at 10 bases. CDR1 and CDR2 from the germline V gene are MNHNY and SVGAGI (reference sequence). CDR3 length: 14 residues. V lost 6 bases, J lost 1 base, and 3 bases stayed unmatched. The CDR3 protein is CASRPGQGSYEQYF. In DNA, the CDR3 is TGTGCCAGCAGGCCGGGACAGGGGTCCTACGAGCAGTACTTC.

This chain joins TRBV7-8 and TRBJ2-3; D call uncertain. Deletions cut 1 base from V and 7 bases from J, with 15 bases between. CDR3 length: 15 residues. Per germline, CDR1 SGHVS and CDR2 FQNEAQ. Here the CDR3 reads CASSLGLLLGHTQYF. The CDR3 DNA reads TGTGCCAGCAGCTTAGGGCTTTTGCTGGGTCATACGCAGTATTTT.

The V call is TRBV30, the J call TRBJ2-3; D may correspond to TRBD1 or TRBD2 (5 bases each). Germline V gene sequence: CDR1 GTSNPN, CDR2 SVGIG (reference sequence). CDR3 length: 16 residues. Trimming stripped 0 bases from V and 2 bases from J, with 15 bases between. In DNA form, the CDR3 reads TGTGCCTGGAGTGTACAATGGGACGCCCTCACAGATACGCAGTATTTT. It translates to CAWSVQWDALTDTQYF.

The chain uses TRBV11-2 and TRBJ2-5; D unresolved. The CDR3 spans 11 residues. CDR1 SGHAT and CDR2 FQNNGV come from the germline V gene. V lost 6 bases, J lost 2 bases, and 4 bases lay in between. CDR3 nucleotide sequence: TGTGCCAGCAGGGCGCAAGAGACCCAGTACTTC. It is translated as CASRAQETQYF.

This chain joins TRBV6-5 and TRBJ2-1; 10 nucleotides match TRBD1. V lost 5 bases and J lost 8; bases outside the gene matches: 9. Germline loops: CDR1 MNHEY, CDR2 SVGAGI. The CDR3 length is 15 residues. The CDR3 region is CASSPDRGHRDEQFF. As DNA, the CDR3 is TGTGCCAGCAGTCCAGACAGGGGGCATCGGGATGAGCAGTTCTTC.

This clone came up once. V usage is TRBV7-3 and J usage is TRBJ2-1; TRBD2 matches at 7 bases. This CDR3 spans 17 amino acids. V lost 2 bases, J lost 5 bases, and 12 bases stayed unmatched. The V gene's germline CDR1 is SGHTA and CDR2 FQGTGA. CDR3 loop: CASSLVGGAGTDNEQFF. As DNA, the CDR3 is TGTGCCAGCAGCTTAGTCGGTGGAGCGGGAACCGACAATGAGCAGTTCTTC. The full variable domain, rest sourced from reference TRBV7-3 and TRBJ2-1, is GAGVSQTPSNKVTEKGKYVELRCDPISGHTALYWYRQSLGQGPEFLIYFQGTGAADDSGLPNDRFFAVRPEGSVSTLKIQRTERGDSAVYLCASSLVGGAGTDNEQFFGPGTRLTVL.

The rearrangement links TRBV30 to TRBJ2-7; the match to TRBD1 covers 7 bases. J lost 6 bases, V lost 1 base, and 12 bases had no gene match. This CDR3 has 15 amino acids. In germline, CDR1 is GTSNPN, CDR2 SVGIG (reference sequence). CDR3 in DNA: TGTGCCTGGAGTGGTCCCGAACAGGGGCAAGGCGAGCAGTACTTC. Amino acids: CAWSGPEQGQGEQYF.

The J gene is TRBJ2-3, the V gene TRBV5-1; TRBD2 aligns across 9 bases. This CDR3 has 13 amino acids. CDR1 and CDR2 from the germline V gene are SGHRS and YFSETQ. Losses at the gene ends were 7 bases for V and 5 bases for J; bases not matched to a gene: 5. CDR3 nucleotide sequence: TGCGCCAGCGGAGTAGCGGGAGAAGATACGCAGTATTTT. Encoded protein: CASGVAGEDTQYF.